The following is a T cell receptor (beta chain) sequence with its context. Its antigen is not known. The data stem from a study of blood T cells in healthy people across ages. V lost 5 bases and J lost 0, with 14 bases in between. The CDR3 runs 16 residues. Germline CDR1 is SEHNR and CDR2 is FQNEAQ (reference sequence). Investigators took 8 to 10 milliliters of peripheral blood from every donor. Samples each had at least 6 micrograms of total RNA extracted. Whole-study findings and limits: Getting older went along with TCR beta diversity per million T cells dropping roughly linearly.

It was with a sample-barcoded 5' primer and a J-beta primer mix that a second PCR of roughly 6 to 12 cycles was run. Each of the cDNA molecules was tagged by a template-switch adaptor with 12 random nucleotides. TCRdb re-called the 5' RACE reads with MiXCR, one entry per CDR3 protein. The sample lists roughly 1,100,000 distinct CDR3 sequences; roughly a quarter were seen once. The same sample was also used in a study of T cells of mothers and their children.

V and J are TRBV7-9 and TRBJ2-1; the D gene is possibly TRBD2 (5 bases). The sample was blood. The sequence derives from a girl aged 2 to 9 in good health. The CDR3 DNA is TGTGCCAGCAGCGGCCGAGGGTTTCGCTCCTACAATGAGCAGTTCTTC. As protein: CASSGRGFRSYNEQFF.